This TCR beta chain was obtained from a study of blood T cell repertoires in COVID-19. Study summary: Sources were T cells, B-cell-depleted T cells, or PBMCs; the material itself was cDNA or gDNA.

Concerning this clone itself: Other nucleotide sequences from this sample produce the same CDR3.

V shed 1 base and J shed 4 bases, with 8 bases lying between them. The CDR3 consists of 14 residues. Germline CDR1 is SGHTA and CDR2 is FQGNSA. Authors' methods: How many nucleated cells were present was estimated from reference gene primer amplification. This table comes from immunoSEQ multiplex PCR, and its TCRdb copy is limited to in-frame clones, with some not included. V and J calls and clone size are given by that table; D and trimming were obtained from the DNA. The data hold fewer than 250,000 clones, with around 87% observed a single time. This chain connects TRBV7-2 to TRBJ1-5; unclear D gene. Sequenced material: PBMCs or T cells enriched from blood (not recorded which). This TCR was recovered from a man aged 25 to 40 who had been exposed to COVID-19. This CDR3 reads CASSLVPGNQPQHF. CDR3 nucleotides: TGTGCCAGCAGCTTAGTTCCCGGGAATCAGCCCCAGCATTTT.